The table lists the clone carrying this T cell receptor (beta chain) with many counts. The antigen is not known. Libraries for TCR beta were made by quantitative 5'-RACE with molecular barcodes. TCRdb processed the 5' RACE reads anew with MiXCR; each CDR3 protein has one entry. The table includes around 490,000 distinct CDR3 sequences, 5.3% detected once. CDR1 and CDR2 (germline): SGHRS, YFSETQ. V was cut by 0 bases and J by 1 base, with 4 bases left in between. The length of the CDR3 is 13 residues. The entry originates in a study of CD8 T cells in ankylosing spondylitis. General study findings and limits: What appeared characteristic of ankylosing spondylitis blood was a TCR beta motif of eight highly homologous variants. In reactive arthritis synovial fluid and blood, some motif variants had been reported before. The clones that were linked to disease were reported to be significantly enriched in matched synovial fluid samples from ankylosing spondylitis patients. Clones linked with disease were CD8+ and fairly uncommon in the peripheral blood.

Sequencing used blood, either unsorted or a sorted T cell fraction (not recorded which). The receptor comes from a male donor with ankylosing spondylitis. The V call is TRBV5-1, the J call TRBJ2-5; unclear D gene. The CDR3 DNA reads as TGCGCCAGCAGCTTGGGTTTCCAAGAGACCCAGTACTTC. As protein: CASSLGFQETQYF.